This TCR beta chain was captured in a study of radiotherapy plus CTLA-4 blockade in lung cancer. Study-level results: Early shifts in blood T cell clones, with interferon-beta, reportedly predicted response best.

The assay was immunoSEQ multiplex PCR, and TCRdb's table has in-frame clones only and misses some. The sample shows some 37,000 clones, around 70% of them seen only once. The V segment lost 4 bases and the J segment 5 bases; nucleotides outside the gene matches: 7. Germline CDR1 WSHSY, CDR2 SAAADI. CDR3 size: 15 residues. Receiving focal radiation plus CTLA-4 blockade with ipilimumab were patients who had chemo-refractory metastatic non-small-cell lung cancer. To note about this clone: The antigen is undetermined.

This TCR came from a human donor with non-small cell lung cancer who had stable disease on radiotherapy plus ipilimumab. V and J are TRBV10-2 and TRBJ1-1; TRBD1 matches at 10 bases. Sequences were derived from peripheral blood, sampled from a patient treated with radiotherapy plus ipilimumab. Here the CDR3 reads CASSGPDRGRTEAFF. DNA of the CDR3: TGCGCCAGCAGTGGGCCAGACAGGGGGCGAACTGAAGCTTTCTTT.